This T cell receptor beta chain was found in a study of beta chain features in type 1 diabetes. This clone was detected a few times. Since all of the isolated RNA was reverse transcribed, expressed TCRB transcripts were what got sequenced. Only in-frame clones appear in the TCRdb table, and some are missing; sequencing was by immunoSEQ multiplex PCR. The sample lists about 230,000 clones; over 8.5% were seen once. This CDR3 is 15 amino acids long. Sequencing was done on a sample of naive CD4+ T cells from blood. This chain links TRBV21-1 with TRBJ2-7; the D call of TRBD1 is as the table states it, not checked on the DNA. TRBV21-1 is an annotated pseudogene. This TCR derives from a woman younger than 35 in good health. The CDR3 coding sequence is TGTGCCAGCACCTGGGGCCAGGTTTGTGTGGACGAGCAGTACTTC. Its translation is CASTWGQVCVDEQYF.